This passage covers 10 T cell receptor beta chains from one sample sequenced in a study of control samples from healthy donors and cancer patients. Only in-frame clones appear in the TCRdb table, and some are missing; sequencing was by immunoSEQ multiplex PCR. The sample contains under 200,000 clones, 93% of which appear only once. The sequenced sample was blood. Receptors were obtained from a woman aged 55-69 years in good health.

The CDR3 region has the DNA TGTGCCAGCAGCCTTCTAACGGGGGGCTCTGGAAACACCATATATTTT. This gives the protein CASSLLTGGSGNTIYF. J is TRBJ1-3 and V is TRBV9, with TRBD1 as a possible D gene (5 bases). V was pared by 4 bases and J by 0 bases, with 14 bases between. Germline V lookup: CDR1 SGDLS, CDR2 YYNGEE. The CDR3 contains 16 residues.

V and J are TRBV27 and TRBJ2-1; maybe TRBD1 (6 bases). V was pared by 7 bases and J by 1 base, with 17 bases between. The length of the CDR3 is 16 residues. In germline, CDR1 is MNHEY, CDR2 SMNVEV (reference sequence). The CDR3 protein is CASKSGARGSYNEQFF. The DNA for the CDR3 is TGTGCCAGCAAATCAGGGGCGAGGGGGTCCTACAATGAGCAGTTCTTC.

V and J are TRBV6-5 and TRBJ1-2; D may be TRBD1 (5 bases). Trimming pared 10 bases from V and 5 bases from J, leaving 20 bases between. The CDR3 has 14 residues. Germline loops: CDR1 MNHEY, CDR2 SVGAGI. The CDR3 region is CATLIVSGHYGYTF. The CDR3 nucleotides are TGTGCCACCTTAATTGTTAGTGGACATTATGGCTACACCTTC.

The chain couples TRBV19 to TRBJ1-4; D is undetermined. The CDR3 runs to 14 residues. Trimming removed 3 bases from V and 13 bases from J, with 18 bases in between. Germline V gives CDR1 LNHDA, CDR2 SQIVND (reference sequence). The CDR3 loop is CASSIPGDRKTLFF. CDR3 nucleotides: TGTGCCAGTAGTATCCCCGGGGATCGAAAAACACTGTTTTTT.

This clone was detected only once. The chain recombines TRBV11-3 with TRBJ2-1; a possible D gene is TRBD1 (5 bases). The CDR3 totals 15 residues. V dropped 5 bases and J dropped 0 bases, with 11 bases sitting between them. In germline, CDR1 is SGHNT, CDR2 YENEEA. The CDR3 loop reads CASSTGHGSYNEQFF. In DNA, the CDR3 is TGTGCCAGCAGCACAGGCCACGGCTCCTACAATGAGCAGTTCTTC. The variable domain in full, with the rest retrieved from reference TRBV11-3 and TRBJ2-1, is EAGVVQSPRYKIIEKKQPVAFWCNPISGHNTLYWYLQNLGQGPELLIRYENEEAVDDSQLPKDRFSAERLKGVDSTLKIQPAELGDSAVYLCASSTGHGSYNEQFFGPGTRLTVL.

The chain employs TRBV3-1 (or the pseudogene TRBV3-2) and TRBJ2-7; the D gene is possibly TRBD2 (6 bases). Germline CDR1 is LGHDT and CDR2 is YNNKEL (reference sequence). V gave up 1 base and J gave up 2 bases, with 12 bases separating them. The CDR3 is 15 residues long. The CDR3: CASSQARGGAYEQYF. The CDR3, as DNA: TGTGCCAGCAGCCAAGCACGAGGAGGGGCCTACGAGCAGTACTTC.

This chain links TRBV28 with TRBJ2-1, with D perhaps given as TRBD1 or TRBD2 (6 bases each). The CDR3 covers 16 residues. CDR1 and CDR2 from the germline V gene are MDHEN and SYDVKM. V was pared by 6 bases and J by 4 bases, with 19 bases between. In nucleotides, the CDR3 is TGTGCCAGCAGAGCTGCATTCCGGGGGCTATACAATGAGCAGTTCTTC. It encodes CASRAAFRGLYNEQFF.

This chain links TRBV7-9 with TRBJ2-2, with 7 bases matching TRBD1. The V segment lost 0 bases and the J segment 1 base; nucleotides outside the gene matches: 11. This CDR3 spans 19 amino acids. CDR1 is SEHNR, CDR2 FQNEAQ, per germline (reference sequence). The DNA for the CDR3 is TGTGCCAGCAGCTTAGCCCAGGTCAGGGGGTACGTGAACACCGGGGAGCTGTTTTTT. It translates to CASSLAQVRGYVNTGELFF.

V gene TRBV5-5 combines with J gene TRBJ1-5; D may be TRBD1 (5 bases). Trimming cost V 4 bases and J 3 bases, with 11 bases left between them. Germline values: CDR1 SGHKS, CDR2 YYEKEE (reference sequence). This CDR3 is 14 amino acids long. CDR3 DNA sequence: TGTGCCAGCAGCCCGGGACGGAACAATCAGCCCCAGCATTTT. This encodes CASSPGRNNQPQHF.

The J gene is TRBJ1-1, the V gene TRBV9; 8 bases are a match to TRBD1. The CDR3 has 17 residues. Trimming removed 0 bases from V and 4 bases from J; junction bases left unmatched: 11. The V gene's germline CDR1 is SGDLS and CDR2 YYNGEE. The CDR3 loop reads CASSVAEDRALGTEAFF. CDR3 DNA sequence: TGTGCCAGCAGCGTAGCAGAGGACAGGGCCTTGGGCACTGAAGCTTTCTTT.